The rows below give T cell receptor beta chains drawn from one sample of a study of T cell responses to AZD1222 COVID-19 vaccine. This table comes from immunoSEQ multiplex PCR, and its TCRdb copy is limited to in-frame clones, with some not included. The data contain 120,000 to 150,000 clones, about 86% of them singletons. The sample in question was peripheral blood, obtained on day 0 of AZD1222 vaccination. The origin of the receptors is an adult in good health. CDR3s include the opening cysteine and the closing phenylalanine or tryptophan. D genes are given only for firm matches. Clone sizes are given selectively: once, few, many, or a class where the clone is expanded.

>12|-|-|TRBJ2-1|TRBV6-2/TRBV6-3
TGTGCCAGCAGTAACACTAGAAATGAGCAGTTCTTC
CASSNTRNEQFF
>12|-|-|TRBJ2-7|TRBV5-1
TGCGCCAGCAGCTTTGGGACCAACGAGCAGTACTTC
CASSFGTNEQYF
>18|TRBD1|-|TRBJ2-6|TRBV19
TGTGCCAGTAGTCCACGCCCTCTACAGGGGGCCGGGGCCAACGTCCTGACTTTC
CASSPRPLQGAGANVLTF
>14|-|once|TRBJ2-6|TRBV6-2/TRBV6-3
TGTGCCAGCAGTTACAACTCTGGGGCCAACGTCCTGACTTTC
CASSYNSGANVLTF
>16|-|-|TRBJ2-7|TRBV21-1
TGTGCCAGCAGTCGAACTAGCGGTCCAAAACCCTACGAGCAGTACTTC
CASSRTSGPKPYEQYF
>17|TRBD2|-|TRBJ2-1|TRBV30
TGTGCCTGCCTTTCACTAGCGCCCTCAAAGGTGCTCGCTGAGCAGTTCTTC
CACLSLAPSKVLAEQFF
>14|-|-|TRBJ2-5|TRBV7-2
TGTGCCAGCAGCTTATTAGGGGGGGAGGAGACCCAGTACTTC
CASSLLGGEETQYF
>14|-|-|TRBJ2-7|TRBV5-6
TGTGCCAGCAGCCGTCTCCCGGGATCCTACGAGCAGTACTTC
CASSRLPGSYEQYF
>12|-|few|TRBJ1-2|TRBV5-1
TGCGCCAGCAGCTTGGAGGCTGGGGGCTACACCTTC
CASSLEAGGYTF
>15|-|-|TRBJ2-7|TRBV15
TGTGCCACCAGCAGAGCATCGGACTGGTCCTACGAGCAGTACTTC
CATSRASDWSYEQYF
>15|-|-|TRBJ2-1|TRBV10-1
TGCGCCAGCAGTCCAGCGGCTTCGAAGTCGGATGAGCAGTTCTTC
CASSPAASKSDEQFF
>15|-|-|TRBJ1-5|TRBV5-6
TGTGCCAGCAGCTTGCTAGGGGGAAGCAATCAGCCCCAGCATTTT
CASSLLGGSNQPQHF
>15|-|-|TRBJ1-1|TRBV4-1
TGCGCCAGCAGCCCTCTCGGACAAACCAACACTGAAGCTTTCTTT
CASSPLGQTNTEAFF
>15|TRBD2|-|TRBJ2-7|TRBV4-3
TGCGCCAGCAGCCAAGGAAGGACTAGCTCCTACGAGCAGTACTTC
CASSQGRTSSYEQYF
>16|TRBD2|-|TRBJ2-7|TRBV5-4
TGTGCCAGCAGCCCTCACTGGACTAGCGGGAGTTACGAGCAGTACTTC
CASSPHWTSGSYEQYF
>12|-|-|TRBJ1-5|TRBV28
TGTGCCAGCAGGGTGTTAAATCAGCCCCAGCATTTT
CASRVLNQPQHF
>14|TRBD2|-|TRBJ2-2|TRBV6-2/TRBV6-3
TGTGCCAGCAGTCCCCGACTAGCGGGAGATGAGCTGTTTTTT
CASSPRLAGDELFF
>13|-|-|TRBJ2-1|TRBV4-3
TGCGCCAGCAGCCAGACAGATTACAATGAGCAGTTCTTC
CASSQTDYNEQFF
>12|-|-|TRBJ2-7|TRBV27
TGTGCCAGCAGTTTCTCAGGAATTAAGCAGTACTTC
CASSFSGIKQYF
>17|-|-|TRBJ2-5|TRBV10-2
TGCGCCAGCAGAAAGGGGCGGGGACTTATCCATCAGGAGACCCAGTACTTC
CASRKGRGLIHQETQYF
>15|TRBD1|few|TRBJ1-1|TRBV3-1/TRBV3-2
TGTGCCAGCAGCCATCCGGGACAGGGGTACGGTGAAGCTTTCTTT
CASSHPGQGYGEAFF
>11|-|once|TRBJ2-7|TRBV30
TGTGCCTGGAGTGTATGGGGCGAGCAGTACTTC
CAWSVWGEQYF
>12|-|-|TRBJ1-2|TRBV6-5
TGTGCCAGCGCCGTCAGAGACTATGGCTACACCTTC
CASAVRDYGYTF